Shown below are 11 T cell receptor beta chains from a single sample sequenced in a study of spatial heterogeneity in lung cancer. Time point in this sample: sample taken at primary tumor resection. Whole RNA came from tumor, nontumor lung or frozen PBMC and was sequenced without being sorted. MiXCR was run by TCRdb on the 5' RACE reads, yielding one entry per CDR3 protein. The sample lists just under 95,000 distinct CDR3 sequences; 10% to 15% were seen once. The specimen comprised PBMCs, sampled at surgery. The receptors stem from a male donor with early-stage non-small cell lung cancer.

As regards this clonotype: The junction and the germline gene differ at one end; a read error may be behind it. The V call is TRBV7-7, the J call TRBJ2-3; D call uncertain. The length of the CDR3 is 16 residues. The germline gives CDR1 SSHAT, CDR2 FNYEAQ (reference sequence). The CDR3 loop reads CASSAAVEPSTDTQYF. CDR3 sequence (DNA): TGTGCTAGCAGCGCCGCGGTGGAGCCCAGCACAGATACGCAGTATTTT.

V is TRBV3-1 and J is TRBJ1-5; D not certain. This CDR3 has 13 residues. CDR1 and CDR2 (germline): LGHDT, YNNKEL (reference sequence). V was clipped by 4 bases and J by 16 bases, with 20 bases between them. The CDR3: CASSPTLAGSRHF. CDR3 coding DNA: TGTGCCAGCAGCCCTACCTTGGCGGGGTCCCGACATTTT. Together with reference TRBV3-1 and TRBJ1-5, the CDR3 gives the full variable domain: DTAVSQTPKYLVTQMGNDKSIKCEQNLGHDTMYWYKQDSKKFLKIMFSYNNKELIINETVPNRFSPKSPDKAHLNLHINSLELGDSAVYFCASSPTLAGSRHFGDGTRLSIL.

The V gene is TRBV6-4, the J gene TRBJ2-5; 8 positions match TRBD1. In germline, CDR1 is MRHNA, CDR2 SNTAGT. Trimming cost V 5 bases and J 4 bases; bases outside gene matches: 6. The length of the CDR3 is 14 residues. This CDR3 reads CASSKRTGRETQYF. In nucleotides, the CDR3 is TGTGCCAGCAGTAAAAGGACAGGGAGAGAGACCCAGTACTTC.

The V and J genes are TRBV5-6 and TRBJ2-3; D gene uncertain. CDR1 is SGHDT, CDR2 YYEEEE, per germline. Trimming stripped 5 bases from V and 0 bases from J, with 7 bases between. This CDR3 region has 13 residues. The CDR3 DNA reads as TGTGCCAGCAGGCGTTCTAGCACAGATACGCAGTATTTT. It is translated as CASRRSSTDTQYF. The full variable domain, its missing parts supplied by reference TRBV5-6 and TRBJ2-3, is DAGVTQSPTHLIKTRGQQVTLRCSPKSGHDTVSWYQQALGQGPQFIFQYYEEEERQRGNFPDRFSGHQFPNYSSELNVNALLLGDSALYLCASRRSSTDTQYFGPGTRLTVL.

V usage is TRBV6-5 and J usage is TRBJ2-3; TRBD2 matches 9 bases. Germline loops: CDR1 MNHEY, CDR2 SVGAGI. V trimming: 5 bases; J trimming: 6 bases; junction bases outside the gene matches: 9. The CDR3 consists of 15 residues. This CDR3 reads CASSTIAGVGDTQYF. CDR3 nucleotide sequence: TGTGCCAGCAGTACTATAGCGGGAGTGGGGGATACGCAGTATTTT.

This clonotype showed up just a few times. The rearrangement uses TRBV18 and TRBJ2-1, with 8 bases fitting TRBD1. This CDR3 has 14 amino acids. With 3 bases clipped from V and 5 bases from J, the junction kept 3 bases outside the gene matches. Germline V gives CDR1 KGHSH, CDR2 LQKENI. CDR3 amino acids: CASSPRTGNNEQFF. CDR3 in DNA: TGTGCCAGCTCACCGCGGACAGGGAACAATGAGCAGTTCTTC.

This clonotype was seen a handful of times. The chain carries TRBV30 and TRBJ1-2; tentative D call: TRBD1 (5 bases). Trimming took 4 bases from V and 4 from J, leaving 10 bases between them. CDR1 is GTSNPN, CDR2 SVGIG, per germline (reference sequence). There are 12 residues in the CDR3. The CDR3 loop reads CAWNLGGYGYTF. The CDR3 DNA sequence: TGTGCCTGGAACCTGGGGGGCTATGGCTACACCTTC.

The chain carries TRBV28 and TRBJ1-4; no firm D call. V lost 1 base to trimming and J lost 8 bases, with 11 bases between them. Germline lookup yields CDR1 MDHEN and CDR2 SYDVKM. The CDR3 is 14 residues long. CDR3 DNA sequence: TGTGCCAGCAGTTTATACCGGACTACCGAAAAACTGTTTTTT. This encodes CASSLYRTTEKLFF.

In its sample, this clonotype was seen a few times. The gene calls are TRBV6-6 and TRBJ2-7; D possibly corresponds to TRBD1 (5 bases). The germline V and J ends were trimmed by 5 bases and 5 bases, with 13 bases remaining between them. The CDR3 extends over 13 amino acids. The V gene's germline CDR1 is MNHNY and CDR2 SVGAGI (reference sequence). The CDR3 here is CASSRQGRDEQYF. The CDR3 DNA reads as TGTGCCAGCAGTCGTCAGGGTCGGGACGAGCAGTACTTC.

This clonotype was found many times. This chain connects TRBV7-2 to TRBJ2-3; tentatively, D is TRBD2 (6 bases). Germline V lookup: CDR1 SGHTA, CDR2 FQGNSA. V lost 5 bases and J lost 6, with 21 bases in between. This CDR3 contains 16 residues. This chain's CDR3 is CASSPRMGGSQDTQYF. In nucleotides, the CDR3 is TGTGCCAGCAGCCCTCGTATGGGGGGATCGCAGGATACGCAGTATTTT.

This clonotype was seen at least ten times. The CDR3 protein is CASSLLNNEKLFF. The CDR3 DNA is TGTGCCAGCAGTTTACTGAATAATGAAAAACTGTTTTTT. V and J are TRBV27 and TRBJ1-4, with D unclear. This CDR3 has 13 residues. Per germline, CDR1 MNHEY and CDR2 SMNVEV (reference sequence). V was pared by 2 bases and J by 4 bases, with 5 bases between.